The present T cell receptor (beta chain) was sequenced within a study of blood T cell repertoires in COVID-19. About the research overall: Samples of COVID-19 (acute and convalescent) were obtained from the United States, Italy and Spain.

Produced via immunoSEQ multiplex PCR; TCRdb's table is partial and in-frame only. Among roughly 320,000 clones listed, over 75% were seen once. All enrollees were about 18 to 100 years old and from under 25 US areas. The TCR comes from a man younger than 45 who had recovered from COVID-19. The sequenced material came from PBMCs or T cells enriched from blood (not recorded which).

In DNA form, the CDR3 reads TGTGCCAGCAGCCAAACAGGGAGCGTCAATGAAAAACTGTTTTTT. Translating gives CASSQTGSVNEKLFF. This chain links TRBV6-5 with TRBJ1-4; a weak D match, TRBD1 (6 bases). The V end lost 6 bases, the J end lost 5 bases, and 16 bases lay between the germline ends. CDR1 MNHEY and CDR2 SVGAGI come from the germline V gene. This CDR3 has 15 amino acids.